These T cell receptor beta chains were read from a single sample in a study of blood T cell repertoires in COVID-19. Some clones are missing from TCRdb's copy, which holds only in-frame ones; the method was immunoSEQ multiplex PCR. Found here are approximately 260,000 clones, about nine tenths of them singletons; the top ten hold more than 5%. The specimen sequenced was PBMCs or T cells enriched from blood (not recorded which). These receptor sequences come from a woman aged 25 to 39 with acute COVID-19. Both conserved end residues are part of each CDR3. D genes are given only for firm matches. A row's size may be missing; if present it is once, few, many or a size class.

TRBD1	.	TRBJ1-2	TRBV7-8	CASSLDPRGQGRRYGYTF	TGTGCCAGCAGCTTGGACCCACGGGGACAGGGGCGTCGATATGGCTACACCTTC
.	.	TRBJ2-2	TRBV6-4	CASSEGTRTGELFF	TGTGCCAGCAGTGAGGGTACGAGGACCGGGGAGCTGTTTTTT
.	.	TRBJ1-1	TRBV5-4	CASSPLSWGDNTEAFF	TGTGCCAGCAGCCCCTTGTCGTGGGGGGATAACACTGAAGCTTTCTTT
TRBD1	.	TRBJ2-3	TRBV6-5	CASSLDRGLADTQYF	TGTGCCAGCAGTCTAGACAGGGGGCTCGCAGATACGCAGTATTTT
TRBD2	.	TRBJ2-7	TRBV7-9	CASTRNLAGGRHEQYF	TGTGCCAGCACCCGGAATCTAGCGGGGGGGCGCCACGAGCAGTACTTC
.	.	TRBJ2-3	TRBV5-1	CASSFSGTDTQYF	TGCGCCAGCAGCTTTAGCGGCACAGATACGCAGTATTTT
TRBD1	.	TRBJ2-7	TRBV30	CAWSITGGEQYF	TGTGCCTGGAGTATTACAGGGGGCGAGCAGTACTTC
.	once	TRBJ2-5	TRBV5-6	CASSFGFQETQYF	TGTGCCAGCAGCTTCGGGTTCCAAGAGACCCAGTACTTC
.	.	TRBJ2-7	TRBV19	CASSIVELAAYEQYF	TGTGCCAGTAGTATCGTGGAGCTAGCCGCCTACGAGCAGTACTTC
.	.	TRBJ1-4	TRBV5-1	CASSLAAGVADEKLFF	TGCGCCAGCAGCTTGGCCGCGGGGGTGGCGGATGAAAAACTGTTTTTT
.	.	TRBJ1-2	TRBV5-1	CASSLGQSYGYTF	TGCGCCAGCAGCTTGGGGCAGTCCTATGGCTACACCTTC
.	.	TRBJ2-3	TRBV10-3	CAISESEGGLDTQYF	TGTGCCATCAGTGAGTCCGAGGGAGGACTCGATACGCAGTATTTT
.	once	TRBJ1-2	TRBV25-1	CASRQDRHYGYTF	TGTGCCAGCAGGCAGGACAGACACTATGGCTACACCTTC
.	.	TRBJ1-2	TRBV11-2	CASTSRQASHYGYTF	TGTGCCAGCACTTCCCGACAGGCTTCTCACTATGGCTACACCTTC
.	.	TRBJ2-7	TRBV30	CAWRTPGGPSFSYEQYF	TGTGCCTGGCGGACCCCGGGGGGCCCCTCGTTTTCCTACGAGCAGTACTTC
TRBD1	.	TRBJ1-6	TRBV27	CASSPGQYNSPLHF	TGTGCCAGCAGCCCGGGACAGTACAATTCACCCCTCCACTTT
.	.	TRBJ1-5	TRBV5-1	CASSLEGGNQPQHF	TGCGCCAGCAGCTTGGAAGGGGGAAACCAGCCCCAGCATTTT
.	few	TRBJ1-5	TRBV19	CASSMGGASNQPQHF	TGTGCCAGTAGTATGGGGGGGGCTAGCAATCAGCCCCAGCATTTT
TRBD1	.	TRBJ1-1	TRBV7-9	CASSLGQGMNTEAFF	TGTGCCAGCAGCTTAGGACAGGGAATGAACACTGAAGCTTTCTTT
.	.	TRBJ2-3	TRBV11-2	CASSPHPGTDTQYF	TGTGCCAGCAGCCCGCACCCAGGCACAGATACGCAGTATTTT
TRBD2	once	TRBJ2-3	TRBV7-9	CASSLTSALDTQYF	TGTGCCAGCAGCTTGACTAGCGCCTTAGATACGCAGTATTTT
.	.	TRBJ1-4	TRBV29-1	CSVEEARDKLFF	TGCAGCGTTGAAGAAGCCCGGGATAAACTGTTTTTT
TRBD1	.	TRBJ2-7	TRBV5-1	CASSPGGRDRVHEQYF	TGCGCCAGCAGCCCAGGAGGACGGGACAGAGTCCACGAGCAGTACTTC
.	.	TRBJ2-3	TRBV4-3	CASSQGVTRGADTQYF	TGCGCCAGCAGCCAAGGGGTCACCAGGGGCGCAGATACGCAGTATTTT
.	few	TRBJ2-1	TRBV5-4	CASSLRTFKNEQFF	TGTGCCAGCAGCTTGAGGACTTTTAAAAATGAGCAGTTCTTC
.	.	TRBJ2-7	TRBV11-3	CASSLGGSSYEQYF	TGTGCCAGCAGCTTAGGAGGGAGTAGCTACGAGCAGTACTTC
TRBD2	.	TRBJ2-1	TRBV7-3	CASSLEGTSVYNEQFF	TGTGCCAGCAGCTTGGAGGGGACTAGCGTCTACAATGAGCAGTTCTTC
.	.	TRBJ2-1	TRBV19	CASSIYRDLYNEQFF	TGTGCCAGTAGTATTTACCGGGACTTATACAATGAGCAGTTCTTC
TRBD1	.	TRBJ2-1	TRBV28	CASINYIRGKTFF	TGTGCCAGCATCAATTATATCAGGGGGAAAACGTTCTTC
TRBD2	.	TRBJ2-5	TRBV28	CASSSTKAEGLAGVETQYF	TGTGCCAGCAGCTCTACAAAGGCAGAAGGGCTAGCGGGAGTCGAGACCCAGTACTTC
.	.	TRBJ1-2	TRBV6-1	CASSELWTAAYGYTF	TGTGCCAGCAGTGAATTATGGACAGCTGCCTATGGCTACACCTTC
TRBD2	.	TRBJ2-3	TRBV29-1	CSASEAGGPDTQYF	TGCAGCGCTTCCGAAGCGGGAGGGCCGGATACGCAGTATTTT
.	.	TRBJ1-2	TRBV9	CASSGTGGYTF	TGTGCCAGCAGCGGAACAGGTGGCTACACCTTC
TRBD1	.	TRBJ2-1	TRBV7-3	CASSLQGAPNEQFF	TGTGCCAGCAGCTTACAGGGGGCGCCCAATGAGCAGTTCTTC
.	.	TRBJ1-4	TRBV2	CASSDQATFGKLFF	TGTGCCAGCAGTGACCAGGCGACATTCGGAAAACTGTTTTTT
TRBD1	.	TRBJ1-4	TRBV15	CATSGGGRPNEKLFF	TGTGCCACCAGCGGAGGGGGCAGACCCAATGAAAAACTGTTTTTT
.	few	TRBJ1-4	TRBV2	CARSGGPNEKLFF	TGTGCCAGGTCGGGGGGCCCTAATGAAAAACTGTTTTTT
TRBD1	.	TRBJ2-5	TRBV9	CASSVGTGRGQETQYF	TGTGCCAGCAGCGTAGGGACAGGGCGAGGGCAAGAGACCCAGTACTTC
TRBD2	.	TRBJ2-3	TRBV7-9	CASSLTSGGALTDTQYF	TGTGCCAGCAGCTTAACGAGCGGGGGGGCCCTCACAGATACGCAGTATTTT
TRBD1	.	TRBJ2-7	TRBV28	CASTLGLFRGGQGRSYEQYF	TGTGCCAGCACTTTAGGTTTGTTTCGGGGAGGACAGGGTCGCTCCTACGAGCAGTACTTC
.	once	TRBJ1-2	TRBV14	CASSQGRGYGYTF	TGTGCCAGCAGCCAAGGCAGGGGTTATGGCTACACCTTC
.	.	TRBJ1-6	TRBV18	CASSTGVGHGSPLHF	TGTGCCAGCTCAACGGGCGTCGGACATGGTTCACCCCTCCACTTT
TRBD1	.	TRBJ2-3	TRBV4-2	CASSSGQGASQSDTQYF	TGTGCCAGCAGCTCCGGACAGGGGGCTAGTCAGTCAGATACGCAGTATTTT
.	.	TRBJ2-7	TRBV18	CASSFRQAYEQYF	TGTGCCAGCTCATTCAGACAGGCCTACGAGCAGTACTTC
.	few	TRBJ2-7	TRBV12-3/TRBV12-4	CASRNRETYEQYF	TGTGCCAGCAGGAACAGGGAGACCTACGAGCAGTACTTC
.	.	TRBJ1-6	TRBV6-1	CASSEGGHLYNSPLHF	TGTGCCAGCAGTGAAGGGGGACACCTCTATAATTCACCCCTCCACTTT
.	.	TRBJ2-7	TRBV6-5	CASSGLSSYEQYF	TGTGCCAGCAGCGGACTGAGCTCCTACGAGCAGTACTTC
TRBD2	.	TRBJ2-5	TRBV11-3	CASSLGEGPQETQYF	TGTGCCAGCAGCTTAGGGGAGGGTCCTCAAGAGACCCAGTACTTC
TRBD1	once	TRBJ1-1	TRBV6-2/TRBV6-3	CASSLIGTENTEAFF	TGTGCCAGCAGCCTCATCGGGACAGAGAACACTGAAGCTTTCTTT
.	.	TRBJ1-5	TRBV7-2	CASSLPGGGSQPQHF	TGTGCCAGCAGCTTGCCGGGGGGGGGATCTCAGCCCCAGCATTTT
TRBD1	.	TRBJ2-7	TRBV9	CASSVVDRQGIEQYF	TGTGCCAGCAGCGTAGTGGATCGACAGGGGATCGAGCAGTACTTC
.	.	TRBJ1-5	TRBV5-6	CASSSQGGYQPQHF	TGTGCCAGCAGCTCTCAGGGCGGCTATCAGCCCCAGCATTTT
TRBD2	.	TRBJ2-1	TRBV28	CASRNGGGSYNEQFF	TGTGCCAGCAGAAACGGGGGGGGATCCTACAATGAGCAGTTCTTC
.	.	TRBJ1-5	TRBV27	CASSLSTGNQPQHF	TGTGCCAGCAGTTTATCAACGGGGAATCAGCCCCAGCATTTT